This record covers a single TCR beta chain. What this receptor recognizes is not known. Within one base of it there is no much larger clone, and no base qualities were kept. This record belongs to a study of blood T cell repertoires in COVID-19 (dated by TCRdb to 2018 to 2021). Background for the entire study: Samples covering the acute and convalescent phases of COVID-19 were provided by collaborators in the United States, Italy and Spain. The dataset comprised deeply sampled blood TCRbeta repertoires from subjects exposed to, actively infected with, or recovered from COVID-19. The prospective study material was composed of cDNA or gDNA derived from T cells, B-cell-depleted T cells, or PBMCs. The repertoires were released in a freely available public database intended as a resource for research on the immune response to SARS-CoV-2. A de-identified subject ID, COVID-19 status, age in years and sex were almost always included in the sample metadata. The samples were drawn from the first 160 participants of the ongoing ImmuneRACE study and from 950 to 1,500 subjects provided by 6 global collaborators. Where available, HLA class I and class II types were obtained from metadata supplied by the sample provider rather than from assay-based typing. Here is what the overall study found, with its caveats: The amount of clinical and demographic metadata varied by source and participant and was provided uncurated.

Whole blood was collected in K2EDTA tubes by collaborating institutions according to the institutions' own protocols. For TCRbeta analysis, collaborator samples were shipped as frozen whole blood, as isolated PBMCs, or as DNA extracted from either sample type. TCRbeta CDR3 regions were amplified from genomic DNA by means of the immunoSEQ Assay, a bias-controlled multiplex PCR. In the paper's pipeline: The number of nucleated cells in each sample was estimated by amplification of reference gene primers within the assay. Sequence reads were collapsed and filtered to measure the absolute abundance of every unique TCRbeta CDR3 rearrangement. For each sample, productive Simpson clonality was calculated as the square root of Simpson's diversity index across productive rearrangements. The immuneACCESS repertoire file appears here via TCRdb, limited to in-frame rearrangements. These files lack a portion of the clones; in checked studies, under half of the deficit traces to unresolved V genes, and the cause of the others is not known. For V, J and clone size, that table is used; D and trimming come from the DNA. The sample table contains more than 200,000 clones; only one count was recorded for about four fifths of them. The top ten constitute just over 8.5% of the sample.

As encoded in the germline V gene, CDR1 is SGHRS while CDR2 is YFSETQ. The CDR3 spans 15 residues, from the cysteine through the phenylalanine. Only the CDR3 part of the read is kept: 45 bases, read in frame from the first base. Clipping removes 2 bases from V and 3 bases from J, with 6 as the unmatched junction base count. Recombination joined TRBV5-1 with TRBJ2-7; 9 bases in the middle match TRBD1. Sequences were obtained from peripheral blood. This sequence was found in a man in his forties or fifties with active or convalescent COVID-19. The nucleotides read TGCGCCAGCAGCTTTTCACAGGGGGCCTACTACGAGCAGTACTTC. It is translated as CASSFSQGAYYEQYF.